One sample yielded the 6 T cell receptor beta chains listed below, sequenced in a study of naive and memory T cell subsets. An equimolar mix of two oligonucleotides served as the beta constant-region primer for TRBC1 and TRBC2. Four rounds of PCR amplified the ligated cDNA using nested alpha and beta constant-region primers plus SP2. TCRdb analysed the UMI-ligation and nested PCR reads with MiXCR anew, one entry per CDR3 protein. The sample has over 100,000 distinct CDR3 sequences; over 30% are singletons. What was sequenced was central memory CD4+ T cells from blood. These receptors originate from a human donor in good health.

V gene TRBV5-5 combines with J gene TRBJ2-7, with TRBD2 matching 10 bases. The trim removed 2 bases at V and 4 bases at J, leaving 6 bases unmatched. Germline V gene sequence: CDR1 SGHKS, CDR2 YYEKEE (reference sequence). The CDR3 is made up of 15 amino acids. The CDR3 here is CASSFRGTSAYEQYF. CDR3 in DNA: TGTGCCAGCAGCTTCCGGGGGACTAGCGCTTACGAGCAGTACTTC. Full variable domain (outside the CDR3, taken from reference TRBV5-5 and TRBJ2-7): DAGVTQSPTHLIKTRGQQVTLRCSPISGHKSVSWYQQVLGQGPQFIFQYYEKEERGRGNFPDRFSARQFPNYSSELNVNALLLGDSALYLCASSFRGTSAYEQYFGPGTRLTVT.

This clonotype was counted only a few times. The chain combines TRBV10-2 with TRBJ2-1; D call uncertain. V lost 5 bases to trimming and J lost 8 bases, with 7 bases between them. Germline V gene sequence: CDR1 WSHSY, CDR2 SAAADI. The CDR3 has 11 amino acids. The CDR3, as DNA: TGCGCCAGCAGTACTATCCATGAGCAGTTCTTC. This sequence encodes CASSTIHEQFF.

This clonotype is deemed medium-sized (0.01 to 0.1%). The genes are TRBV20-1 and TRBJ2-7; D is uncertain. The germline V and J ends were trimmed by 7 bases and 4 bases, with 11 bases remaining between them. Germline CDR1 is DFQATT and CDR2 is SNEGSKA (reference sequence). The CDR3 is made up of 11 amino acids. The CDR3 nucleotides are TGCAGTGTTATGGGCGGTTACGAGCAGTACTTC. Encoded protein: CSVMGGYEQYF.

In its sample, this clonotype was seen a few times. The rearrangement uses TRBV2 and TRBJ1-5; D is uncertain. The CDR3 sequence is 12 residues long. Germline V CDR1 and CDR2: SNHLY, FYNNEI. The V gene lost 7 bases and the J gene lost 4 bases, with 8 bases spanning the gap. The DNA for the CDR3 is TGTGCCAGCACTTTAGGGAATCAGCCCCAGCATTTT. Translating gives CASTLGNQPQHF.

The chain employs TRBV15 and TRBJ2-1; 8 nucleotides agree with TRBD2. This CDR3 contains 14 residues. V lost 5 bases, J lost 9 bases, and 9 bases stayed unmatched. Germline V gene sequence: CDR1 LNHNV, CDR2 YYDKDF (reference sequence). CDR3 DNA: TGTGCCACCAGCGTACAGCGGGAGTTAGGTGAGCAGTTCTTC. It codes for CATSVQRELGEQFF.

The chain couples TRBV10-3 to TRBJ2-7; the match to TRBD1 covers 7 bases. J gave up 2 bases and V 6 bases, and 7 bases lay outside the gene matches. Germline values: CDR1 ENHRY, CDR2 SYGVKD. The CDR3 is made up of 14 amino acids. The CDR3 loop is CAISGQAKTYEQYF. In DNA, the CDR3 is TGTGCCATCAGCGGACAGGCAAAGACCTACGAGCAGTACTTC.